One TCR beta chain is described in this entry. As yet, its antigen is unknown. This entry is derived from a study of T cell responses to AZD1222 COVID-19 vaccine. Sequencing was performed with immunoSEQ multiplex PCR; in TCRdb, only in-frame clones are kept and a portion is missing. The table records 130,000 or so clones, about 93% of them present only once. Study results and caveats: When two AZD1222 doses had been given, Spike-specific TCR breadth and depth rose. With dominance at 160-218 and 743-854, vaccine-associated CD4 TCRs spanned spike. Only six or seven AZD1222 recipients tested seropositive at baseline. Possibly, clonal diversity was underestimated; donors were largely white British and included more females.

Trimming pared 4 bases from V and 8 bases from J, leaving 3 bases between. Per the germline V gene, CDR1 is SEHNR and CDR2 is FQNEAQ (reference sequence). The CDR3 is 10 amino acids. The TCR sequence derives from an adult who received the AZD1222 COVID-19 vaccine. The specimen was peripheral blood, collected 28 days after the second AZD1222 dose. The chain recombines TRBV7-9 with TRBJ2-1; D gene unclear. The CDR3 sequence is CASSWDEQFF. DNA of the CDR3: TGTGCCAGCAGCTGGGATGAGCAGTTCTTC. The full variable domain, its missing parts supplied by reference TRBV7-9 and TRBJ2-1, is DTGVSQNPRHKITKRGQNVTFRCDPISEHNRLYWYRQTLGQGPEFLTYFQNEAQLEKSRLLSDRFSAERPKGSFSTLEIQRTEQGDSAMYLCASSWDEQFFGPGTRLTVL.